The 24 T cell receptor beta chains listed next were all sequenced from one sample in a study of T and B cells in COVID-19 patients (dated by TCRdb to 2019 to 2021). Sequencer: Illumina MiSeq. Multiplex PCR with BIOMED2 TRB-A/B primer pools was used to amplify TRB rearrangements. TCRdb took the public reads, trimmed them with fastp at Q25, ran MiXCR for clone calling and kept in-frame beta chains. Under each unique CDR3 protein, matching rows form one entry showing the most common genes and DNA. Present in this sample are over 6,000 distinct CDR3 sequences, roughly 32% of which were seen just once. Around 62% of the sample is taken by the ten largest. TRB repertoires were amplified using about 230-550 ng of genomic DNA isolated from blood. The sequencing input was blood. The receptors shown here come from a human donor with active COVID-19.

Turning to this clonotype: A junction boundary mismatches the germline segment, possibly from a read error. The rearrangement joins TRBV5-3 to TRBJ2-7; 9 nucleotides agree with TRBD1. TRBV5-3 is assigned to the ORF class and has an uncertain function. CDR3 length: 14 residues. The CDR3 DNA follows: TGCGCCAGCAGCTCCGGGACAGGGACCTACGAGCAGTACTTC. Translated: CASSSGTGTYEQYF.

Concerning this clonotype itself: Sequence at one end of the junction differs from germline and may be a read error. The J gene is TRBJ2-2, the V gene TRBV5-5; 9 bases align to TRBD1. In germline, CDR1 is SGHKS, CDR2 YYEKEE (reference sequence). The CDR3 loop spans 14 amino acids. The CDR3 sequence: CASSATGGTGELFF. The CDR3, as DNA: TGCGCCAGCAGCGCGACAGGGGGGACCGGGGAGCTGTTTTTT.

This clonotype was counted a few times. This chain links TRBV14 with TRBJ2-1, with unresolved D. In germline, CDR1 is SGHDN, CDR2 FVKESK. The germline V and J ends were trimmed by 1 base and 5 bases, with 6 bases remaining between them. The CDR3 sequence is 13 residues long. CDR3 protein: CASSQGPNNEQFF. The CDR3, as DNA: TGTGCCAGCAGCCAAGGCCCAAACAATGAGCAGTTCTTC.

This clonotype was recorded a few times. V gene TRBV27 combines with J gene TRBJ1-1, with unresolved D. The CDR3 runs 13 residues. Trimming removed 5 bases at V and 11 bases at J, with 18 bases between. Per germline, CDR1 MNHEY and CDR2 SMNVEV (reference sequence). DNA for the CDR3: TGTGCCAGCAGTCCGGGGAGACAAACACAGGCTTTCTTT. It yields the protein CASSPGRQTQAFF.

There are a few counts of this clonotype. The chain recombines TRBV5-4 with TRBJ2-7; D might be TRBD1 (5 bases). Looked up from germline, CDR1 is SGHNT and CDR2 is YYREEE (reference sequence). This CDR3 is 15 amino acids long. V gave up 4 bases and J gave up 0 bases, with 14 bases separating them. CDR3 loop: CASSPSNGASYEQYF. CDR3 bases: TGTGCCAGCAGCCCTTCCAATGGGGCCTCCTACGAGCAGTACTTC.

This clonotype was detected a few times. The chain links TRBV12-3 or TRBV12-4 to TRBJ2-7, with 10 bases matching TRBD1. The CDR3 covers 13 residues. With 6 bases clipped from V and 6 bases from J, the junction kept 5 bases outside the gene matches. CDR3 sequence: CASSPGQGPEQYF. CDR3 nucleotides: TGTGCCAGCAGCCCGGGACAGGGGCCCGAGCAGTACTTC.

V and J are TRBV30 and TRBJ1-4; 9 bases map to TRBD1. J lost 5 bases, V lost 0 bases, and 4 bases had no gene match. Germline V CDR1 and CDR2: GTSNPN, SVGIG (reference sequence). The CDR3 sequence is 15 residues long. The CDR3 nucleotides are TGTGCCTGGAGTGTACATGGGACAGGGAATGAAAAACTGTTTTTT. This sequence encodes CAWSVHGTGNEKLFF.

The V and J genes are TRBV6-5 and TRBJ2-5; tentative D call: TRBD1 (5 bases). With 6 bases removed from V and 4 bases from J, the gap between germline ends came to 15 bases. The CDR3 consists of 14 residues. Germline CDR1 and CDR2: MNHEY and SVGAGI. The CDR3, as DNA: TGTGCCAGCAGCCGACAGCAGGGCAGAGAGACCCAGTACTTC. It specifies CASSRQQGRETQYF.

The genes are TRBV19 and TRBJ2-2; 9 bases line up with TRBD2. CDR1 and CDR2 (germline): LNHDA, SQIVND (reference sequence). The CDR3 loop spans 19 amino acids. After removal of 5 bases from V and 5 bases from J, the junction contained 18 bases not matched to a gene. CDR3 region: CASSSRDSGRGGRTGELFF. CDR3 DNA: TGTGCCAGTAGTTCGAGGGATAGCGGGAGAGGGGGGAGGACCGGGGAGCTGTTTTTT.

The rearrangement joins TRBV12-3 or TRBV12-4 to TRBJ1-5; maybe TRBD1 (5 bases). The CDR3 runs to 15 residues. Between the trimmed V and J ends, which lost 6 bases and 1 base, there was a span of 13 bases. The CDR3 reads CASSEGPPSNQPQHF. The CDR3 nucleotides are TGTGCCAGCAGCGAGGGACCCCCGAGCAATCAGCCCCAGCATTTT.

This sequence joins TRBV5-6 and TRBJ2-5, with D perhaps TRBD1 (7 bases). Deletions cut 1 base from V and 5 bases from J, with 12 bases between. The CDR3 spans 14 residues. Germline CDR1 and CDR2: SGHDT and YYEEEE. The DNA of the CDR3 is TGTGCCAGCAGCTTGATATCAGGGGGGGAGACCCAGTACTTC. Translation: CASSLISGGETQYF. The whole variable domain, filled in from reference TRBV5-6 and TRBJ2-5, reads DAGVTQSPTHLIKTRGQQVTLRCSPKSGHDTVSWYQQALGQGPQFIFQYYEEEERQRGNFPDRFSGHQFPNYSSELNVNALLLGDSALYLCASSLISGGETQYFGPGTRLLVL.

In this sample, this clonotype turned up once. A much larger clone differs from this one at a single base, so this may be a read error. The chain joins TRBV29-1 to TRBJ2-1; D unclear. In germline, CDR1 is SQVTM, CDR2 ANQGSEA. V shed 5 bases and J shed 8 bases, with 19 bases lying between them. The CDR3 loop spans 14 amino acids. CDR3 loop: CSVPGRSGFHEQFF. The CDR3 DNA reads TGCAGCGTTCCAGGCAGGTCTGGGTTCCATGAGCAGTTCTTC.

V usage is TRBV5-1 and J usage is TRBJ2-2, with 8 nucleotides matching TRBD2. The CDR3 is 16 residues long. The V and J ends lost 0 bases and 1 base, in that order; junction bases with no gene match: 2. From germline, CDR1 is SGHRS and CDR2 YFSETQ. This CDR3 is CASSLALAENTGELFF. The CDR3 nucleotides read TGCGCCAGCAGCTTGGCACTAGCGGAGAACACCGGGGAGCTGTTTTTT.

This rearrangement joins TRBV6-1 to TRBJ2-3; D call uncertain. The CDR3 covers 13 residues. CDR1 and CDR2 from the germline V gene are MNHNS and SASEGT. The V gene lost 6 bases and the J gene lost 0 bases, with 7 bases spanning the gap. CDR3 sequence (DNA): TGTGCCAGCAGGACTTCTAGCACAGATACGCAGTATTTT. Residues: CASRTSSTDTQYF.

This clonotype was counted a few times. CDR3 in DNA: TGTGCCACCAGATCAGGGGGCGGTGGCGGGGAGCTGTTTTTT. Translated, it gives CATRSGGGGGELFF. This chain joins TRBV24-1 and TRBJ2-2, with TRBD1 matching over 8 bases. Losses at the gene ends were 7 bases for V and 7 bases for J; bases not matched to a gene: 7. CDR1 is KGHDR and CDR2 is SFDVKD in the germline V gene. The CDR3 totals 14 residues.

CDR3 region: CASSPGTVYNQPQHF. Here the CDR3 DNA reads TGTGCCAGCAGCCCGGGGACAGTATACAATCAGCCCCAGCATTTT. V is TRBV7-9 and J is TRBJ1-5; 7 bases fit TRBD1. The J segment lost 3 bases and the V segment lost 5 bases, leaving 7 bases of the junction unmatched. The CDR3 extends over 15 amino acids. From germline, CDR1 is SEHNR and CDR2 FQNEAQ (reference sequence).

V usage is TRBV19 and J usage is TRBJ2-1; a weak D match, TRBD1 (6 bases). Germline V gene lookup returns CDR1 LNHDA and CDR2 SQIVND (reference sequence). V was cut by 8 bases and J by 8 bases, with 16 bases left in between. CDR3 length equals 13 residues. The CDR3 nucleotides read TGTGCCAGTCGCTCAACCCAGGGGCATGAGCAGTTCTTC. It specifies CASRSTQGHEQFF.

This clonotype is medium-sized (0.01 to 0.1%) by share. The rearrangement links TRBV30 to TRBJ2-1; D remains ambiguous. The CDR3 sequence is 14 residues long. CDR1 is GTSNPN, CDR2 SVGIG, per germline (reference sequence). V lost 3 bases and J lost 1, with 10 bases in between. This chain's CDR3 is CAWRGSGSYNEQFF. CDR3 coding DNA: TGTGCCTGGAGAGGTTCAGGATCCTACAATGAGCAGTTCTTC.

This clonotype showed up just a few times. The genes are TRBV12-3 or TRBV12-4 and TRBJ1-1; no clear D gene. V was cut by 3 bases and J by 8 bases, with 19 bases left in between. The CDR3 is 15 residues long. CDR3: CASSFRVPISGEAFF. The DNA for the CDR3 is TGTGCCAGCAGTTTTCGGGTCCCCATTTCCGGAGAAGCTTTCTTT.

This chain connects TRBV6-5 to TRBJ1-5, with a tentative D call TRBD1 (5 bases). CDR1 is MNHEY and CDR2 is SVGAGI in the germline V gene. V gave up 5 bases and J gave up 3 bases, with 8 bases separating them. The CDR3 sequence is 13 residues long. The CDR3 DNA is TGTGCCAGCAGTCAGGGATTCAATCAGCCCCAGCATTTT. It specifies CASSQGFNQPQHF.

The chain uses TRBV27 and TRBJ2-4; a possible D gene is TRBD2 (6 bases). In germline, CDR1 is MNHEY, CDR2 SMNVEV (reference sequence). The V end lost 2 bases, the J end lost 0 bases, and 8 bases lay between the germline ends. The CDR3 contains 15 residues. CDR3 amino acids: CASSLGGIAKNIQYF. CDR3 sequence (DNA): TGTGCCAGCAGTTTAGGGGGGATAGCCAAAAACATTCAGTACTTC.

The chain carries TRBV27 and TRBJ2-2, with TRBD1 identical over 9 bases. The CDR3 extends over 13 amino acids. Germline V lookup: CDR1 MNHEY, CDR2 SMNVEV (reference sequence). V was pared by 3 bases and J by 8 bases, with 1 base of the junction left unmatched. This chain's CDR3 is CASSLGQGGELFF. For the CDR3, the DNA is TGTGCCAGCAGTTTGGGACAGGGTGGGGAGCTGTTTTTT.

The V gene is TRBV10-3, the J gene TRBJ2-5, with 7 bases lining up with TRBD2. The ends lost 3 bases at V and 3 bases at J; junction bases unmatched: 10. This CDR3 contains 16 residues. The germline CDR1 and CDR2 sequences are ENHRY and SYGVKD. The CDR3 bases are TGTGCCATCAGTGATGGCGGGAGCGGGTCGGAAGAGACCCAGTACTTC. It encodes CAISDGGSGSEETQYF.

A few counts support this clonotype. The V gene is TRBV27, the J gene TRBJ1-5; D is perhaps TRBD1 (6 bases). This CDR3 is built from 17 residues. Germline lookup yields CDR1 MNHEY and CDR2 SMNVEV (reference sequence). Trimming removed 5 bases at V and 2 bases at J, with 19 bases between. The CDR3 nucleotides are TGTGCCAGCAGTCCCGAGGGGGGTCGAGTGGGCAATCAGCCCCAGCATTTT. Its translation: CASSPEGGRVGNQPQHF.